This T cell receptor beta chain was sequenced for a study of cytomegalovirus exposure and HLA in healthy donors. Findings and caveats of the study: Rare TCR sequences predominated, though certain public TCRs were found in many donors.

Assay used: immunoSEQ multiplex PCR; TCRdb lists only in-frame clones, some missing. The sample contains 150,000 to 200,000 clones, around 84% of which appear only once. A remark on this clone: The antigen is not known.

The CDR3 loop spans 15 amino acids. The trim removed 0 bases at V and 1 base at J, leaving 0 bases unmatched. The V gene's germline CDR1 is SGHRS and CDR2 YFSETQ. The TCR was taken from a man between 18 and 35 years old in good health and CMV-seropositive. The chain uses TRBV5-1 and TRBJ2-2, with TRBD1 identical over 7 bases. The sequenced sample consisted of PBMCs. CDR3 in amino acids: CASSLGTGNTGELFF. CDR3 nucleotides: TGCGCCAGCAGCTTGGGGACAGGGAACACCGGGGAGCTGTTTTTT.